The clone carrying this T cell receptor (beta chain) was seen just once. The antigen is undetermined. V was trimmed by 4 bases and J by 0 bases, leaving 11 bases between them. Germline CDR1 reads GTSNPN; CDR2 reads SVGIG (reference sequence). The CDR3 length is 14 residues. The data originate from a study of shared clonotypes between healthy human individuals. Study-level points and caveats: Large depth notwithstanding, sorted-subset sequencing proved incomplete by rarefaction.

This table comes from immunoSEQ multiplex PCR, and its TCRdb copy is limited to in-frame clones, with some not included. The repertoire consists of about 2.4 million clones, with 93% occurring once and the leading ten covering more than 0.35%. The chain employs TRBV30 and TRBJ2-3; TRBD2 might be the D (6 bases). This receptor was obtained from a man younger than 35 in good health. Some clones in this sample may be carry-over from other donors' samples. Sequences were obtained from naive CD4+ T cells from PBMCs. Regarding subset: CD45RA+ positively selected. CDR3 amino acids: CAWTPGRSTDTQYF. As DNA, the CDR3 is TGTGCCTGGACCCCGGGGAGGAGCACAGATACGCAGTATTTT.